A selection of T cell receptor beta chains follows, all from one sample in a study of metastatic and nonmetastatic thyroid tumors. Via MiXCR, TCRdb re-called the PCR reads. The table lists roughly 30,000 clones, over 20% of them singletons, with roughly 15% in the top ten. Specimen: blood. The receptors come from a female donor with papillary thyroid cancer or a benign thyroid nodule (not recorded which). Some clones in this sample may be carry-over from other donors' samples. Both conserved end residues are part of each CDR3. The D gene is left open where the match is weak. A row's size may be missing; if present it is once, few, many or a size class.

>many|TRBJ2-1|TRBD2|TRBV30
CAWSQTSGRYNEQFF
TGTGCCTGGAGTCAGACTAGCGGGAGGTACAATGAGCAGTTCTTC
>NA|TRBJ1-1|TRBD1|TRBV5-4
CASSFGAGTGNTEAFF
TGTGCCAGCAGCTTTGGGGCCGGGACAGGGAACACTGAAGCTTTCTTT
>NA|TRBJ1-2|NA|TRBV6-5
CASSSTGTYGYTF
TGTGCCAGCAGTTCGACCGGAACATATGGCTACACCTTC
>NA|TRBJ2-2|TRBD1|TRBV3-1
CASSQMTGWAGELFF
TGTGCCAGCAGCCAGATGACAGGGTGGGCCGGGGAGCTGTTTTTT
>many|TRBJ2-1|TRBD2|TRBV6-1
CASTLISGNFDEQFF
TGTGCCAGCACTCTGATTAGCGGGAACTTCGATGAGCAGTTCTTC
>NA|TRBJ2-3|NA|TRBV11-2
CASLRVGRMVDTQYF
TGTGCCAGCCTTCGTGTTGGGAGGATGGTAGATACGCAGTATTTT
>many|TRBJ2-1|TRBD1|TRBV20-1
CSATSQGAFDNEQFF
TGCAGTGCGACATCGCAGGGGGCTTTCGACAATGAGCAGTTCTTC
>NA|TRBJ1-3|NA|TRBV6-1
CASSQVNTIYF
TGTGCCAGCAGCCAAGTAAACACCATATATTTT
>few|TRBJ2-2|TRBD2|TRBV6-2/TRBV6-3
CASGLAGAGELFF
TGTGCCAGCGGACTAGCGGGAGCCGGGGAGCTGTTTTTT
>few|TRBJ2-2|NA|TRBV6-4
CASSALVWAWELFF
TGTGCCAGCAGTGCCCTAGTGTGGGCCTGGGAGCTGTTCTTT
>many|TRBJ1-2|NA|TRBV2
CASPPPGNYGYTF
TGTGCCAGCCCCCCTCCCGGAAACTATGGCTACACCTTC
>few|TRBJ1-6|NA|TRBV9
CASSVEGWGGANSPLHF
TGTGCCAGCAGCGTAGAAGGGTGGGGGGGAGCTAATTCACCCCTCCACTTT
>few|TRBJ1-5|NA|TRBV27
CASSSTGDFGNGNQPQHF
NA
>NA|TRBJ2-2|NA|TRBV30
CAWSGYKPGELFF
TGTGCCTGGAGTGGGTATAAACCCGGGGAGCTGTTTTTT
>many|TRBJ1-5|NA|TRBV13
CASSPKPALTGRRNQPQHF
TGTGCCAGCAGCCCTAAGCCCGCCCTAACAGGGAGGCGCAATCAGCCCCAGCATTTT
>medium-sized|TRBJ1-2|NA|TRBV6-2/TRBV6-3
CASSQTGAYGYTF
TGTGCCAGCAGTCAAACGGGGGCCTATGGCTACACCTTC
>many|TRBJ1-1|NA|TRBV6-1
CAAVRGNTEAFF
TGTGCCGCGGTCAGGGGGAACACTGAAGCTTTCTTT
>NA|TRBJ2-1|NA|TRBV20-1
CSATNRDGYNEQFF
TGCAGTGCTACAAACCGGGACGGATACAATGAGCAGTTCTTC
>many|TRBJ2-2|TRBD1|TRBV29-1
CSVEESGTGSGELFF
TGCAGCGTTGAAGAAAGTGGGACAGGTAGCGGGGAGCTGTTTTTT
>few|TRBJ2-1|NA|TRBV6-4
CASSYDRYNQRFF
TGTGCCAGCAGTTATGACCGCTACAATCAGCGGTTCTTC
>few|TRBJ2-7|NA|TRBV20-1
CSAGGDKGGEQYF
TGCAGTGCGGGTGGGGACAAGGGGGGCGAGCAGTACTTC
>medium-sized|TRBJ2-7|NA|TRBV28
CASMNRVGEQYF
TGTGCCAGCATGAACAGGGTTGGCGAGCAGTACTTC
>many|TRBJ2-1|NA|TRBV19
CASSMGYEQFF
TGTGCCAGTAGTATGGGGTACGAGCAGTTCTTC
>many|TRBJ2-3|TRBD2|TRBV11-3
CASSFSGRAIDTQYF
TGTGCCAGCAGCTTTTCCGGGAGGGCCATAGATACGCAGTATTTT
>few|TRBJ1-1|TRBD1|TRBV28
CASKTTGQGNTEAFF
TGTGCCAGCAAGACAACCGGACAGGGGAACACTGAAGCTTTCTTT
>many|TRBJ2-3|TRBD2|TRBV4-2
CASSQVSGSTDTQYF
TGTGCCAGCAGCCAAGTTAGCGGGAGCACAGATACGCAGTATTTT
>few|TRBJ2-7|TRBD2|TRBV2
CASSRLAGGPYEQYF
TGTGCCAGCAGTCGACTAGCGGGAGGGCCGTACGAGCAGTACTTC
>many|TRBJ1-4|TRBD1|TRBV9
CASSRTGGTTNEKLFF
TGTGCCAGCAGCAGGACAGGGGGCACAACTAATGAAAAACTGTTTTTT
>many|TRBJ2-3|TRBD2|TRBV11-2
CASSHWLAVSTDTQYF
TGTGCCAGCAGCCATTGGCTAGCGGTCAGCACAGATACGCAGTATTTT
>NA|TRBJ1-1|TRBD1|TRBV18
CASSPDRGIVNSEAFF
TGTGCCAGCTCACCGGACAGGGGGATAGTGAACTCTGAAGCTTTCTTT
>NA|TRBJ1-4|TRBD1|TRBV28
CASSPGGTGGNEKLFF
TGTGCCAGCAGTCCAGGGGGGACAGGGGGAAATGAAAAACTGTTTTTT
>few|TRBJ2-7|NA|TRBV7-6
CASSSGHEQYF
TGTGCCAGCAGCTCTGGTCACGAGCAGTACTTC
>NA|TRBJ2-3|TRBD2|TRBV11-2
CASSLLAGGGDTQYF
TGTGCCAGCAGCCTACTAGCGGGGGGCGGGGATACGCAGTATTTT
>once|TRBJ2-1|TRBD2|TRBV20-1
CSARGREDNEQFF
TGCAGTGCCAGAGGGCGGGAGGACAATGAGCAGTTCTTC
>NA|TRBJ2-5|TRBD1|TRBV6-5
CASSYTGQGWQTQYF
TGTGCCAGCAGTTACACGGGACAGGGGTGGCAGACCCAGTACTTC
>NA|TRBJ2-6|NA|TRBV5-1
CASSYKGAGANVLTF
TGCGCCAGCAGCTACAAGGGGGCTGGGGCCAACGTCCTGACTTTC
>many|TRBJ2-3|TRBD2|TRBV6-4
CASSDYGGSNTQYF
TGTGCCAGCAGTGACTACGGCGGGAGCAATACGCAGTATTTT
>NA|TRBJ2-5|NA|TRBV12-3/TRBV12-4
CASSPVTTTWTQYF
TGTGCCAGCAGTCCCGTGACCACCACGTGGACCCAGTACTTC
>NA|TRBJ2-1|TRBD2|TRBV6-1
CASSLADSYNEQFF
TGTGCCAGCAGTCTAGCGGACTCCTACAATGAGCAGTTCTTC
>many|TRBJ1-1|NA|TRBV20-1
CSARVPEEGDYTEAFF
TGCAGTGCTAGAGTTCCCGAAGAAGGGGATTACACTGAAGCTTTCTTT
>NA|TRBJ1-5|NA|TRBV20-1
CSAREGEGNQPQHF
TGCAGTGCTAGAGAGGGAGAGGGCAATCAGCCCCAGCATTTT
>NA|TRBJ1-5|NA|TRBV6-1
CAGSRVYREQGNQPQHF
TGTGCCGGCAGTCGTGTGTATAGGGAGCAAGGCAATCAGCCCCAGCATTTT
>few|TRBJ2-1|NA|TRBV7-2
CASSLDNPGGQFF
TGTGCCAGCAGCTTAGATAATCCCGGGGGGCAGTTCTTC
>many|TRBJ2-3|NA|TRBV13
CASSQAALGADTQYF
TGTGCCAGCAGCCAAGCGGCTCTGGGAGCAGATACGCAGTATTTT
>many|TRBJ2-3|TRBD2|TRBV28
CASSSPTKRERFGTDTQYF
TGTGCCAGCAGTTCGCCTACCAAGCGGGAGAGGTTCGGCACAGATACGCAGTATTTT
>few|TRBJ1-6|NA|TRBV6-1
CASRESLHF
TGTGCCAGCAGGGAGTCCCTCCACTTT
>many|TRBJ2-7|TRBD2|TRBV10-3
CAISVAGSDEQYF
TGTGCCATCAGTGTAGCGGGATCCGACGAGCAGTACTTC
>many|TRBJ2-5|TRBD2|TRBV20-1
CSADDGTSGTETQYF
TGCAGTGCTGACGATGGGACTAGCGGGACGGAGACCCAGTACTTC
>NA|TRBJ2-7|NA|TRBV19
CASSPAAGAEGEQYF
TGTGCCAGTAGCCCTGCCGCAGGGGCCGAGGGAGAGCAGTACTTC
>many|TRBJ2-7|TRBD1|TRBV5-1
CASSSRQGTYEQYF
TGCGCCAGCAGCTCGAGACAGGGGACTTACGAGCAGTACTTC
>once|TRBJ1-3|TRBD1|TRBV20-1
CSATQGVRSGNTIYF
TGCAGTGCTACACAGGGGGTACGCTCTGGAAACACCATATATTTT